This TCR beta chain was recovered during a study of spatial heterogeneity in lung cancer. At the level of the study: TCR transcript counts in tumor regions correlated strongly with a T cell module score from matched bulk RNA-seq. Study-wide findings and caveats: Expanded intratumoral alpha and beta TCR counts tracked tumor mutation counts.

This clonotype is judged medium-sized. Its target is unknown. As an off-target read in a library built for alpha chains, this beta chain has a frequency of little significance. A single record per CDR3 protein comes from TCRdb applying MiXCR to the 5' RACE reads. The sample holds about 5,100 distinct CDR3 sequences, about 5.8% seen once. Time point: sample taken at primary tumor resection. The donor group consisted of around 66 patients who had untreated, early-stage non-small cell lung cancer. The authors sequenced whole RNA from tumor, nontumor lung or frozen PBMC without sorting. Germline CDR1 is SGHDT and CDR2 is YYEEEE. V lost 0 bases to trimming and J lost 7 bases; unmatched junction nucleotides: 2. The CDR3 contains 14 residues.

The source is a female donor with early-stage non-small cell lung cancer. This chain connects TRBV5-6 to TRBJ2-2; 8 nucleotides agree with TRBD2. This material consisted of lung tumor tissue, taken at surgery. CDR3 nucleotide sequence: TGTGCCAGCAGCTTGGGGCTAGCGGGCGGGGAGCTGTTTTTT. It yields the protein CASSLGLAGGELFF.